This T cell receptor beta chain was sequenced in a study of blood T cell repertoires in COVID-19. Some clones are missing from TCRdb's copy, which holds only in-frame ones; the method was immunoSEQ multiplex PCR. The sample records roughly 340,000 clones, around 86% being singletons. The germline gives CDR1 LNHDA, CDR2 SQIVND (reference sequence). This CDR3 is 17 amino acids long. V was clipped by 5 bases and J by 2 bases; unmatched bases: 5. The source is a woman in her 50s with COVID-19, enrolled during active disease. The sample was peripheral blood. The V call is TRBV19, the J call TRBJ2-3, with 15 bases that match TRBD2. CDR3 bases: TGTGCCAGTAGTCTCCGGACTAGCGGGAGGGCCACAGATACGCAGTATTTT. Protein product: CASSLRTSGRATDTQYF. The variable domain in full, completed from reference TRBV19 and TRBJ2-3, reads DGGITQSPKYLFRKEGQNVTLSCEQNLNHDAMYWYRQDPGQGLRLIYYSQIVNDFQKGDIAEGYSVSREKKESFPLTVTSAQKNPTAFYLCASSLRTSGRATDTQYFGPGTRLTVL.